Given below is one T cell receptor (beta chain) in context. Its target is unknown. The CDR3 is 16 residues long. The germline CDR1 and CDR2 sequences are MDHEN and SYDVKM. This entry is derived from a study of monozygotic twins with inflammatory bowel disease. Regarding the study as a whole: IBD patients exhibited fewer clonotypes shared with other individuals than healthy twins, particularly with disease activity. It was observed that concordant and discordant twins did not differ in repertoire similarity, possibly given limited power. In these data, no single strong IBD-associated signal or clonotype received support. IBD patients displayed reduced TCRbeta diversity (inverse Simpson) when set against healthy co-twins.

TCRdb re-called the 5' RACE reads and catalogs CDR3 proteins one per entry, DNA excluded. This sample's table reports some 300,000 distinct CDR3 sequences. The TCR originated in a human donor with ulcerative colitis or Crohn's disease, or a healthy co-twin of an affected twin (not recorded which). The chain recombines TRBV28 with TRBJ1-4; checking the TCRdb D call of TRBD1 is not possible without DNA. Material: blood. The CDR3 is CASSHDRGISGEKLFF. The full variable domain, with the rest looked up from reference TRBV28 and TRBJ1-4, is DVKVTQSSRYLVKRTGEKVFLECVQDMDHENMFWYRQDPGLGLRLIYFSYDVKMKEKGDIPEGYSVSREKKERFSLILESASTNQTSMYLCASSHDRGISGEKLFFGSGTQLSVL.